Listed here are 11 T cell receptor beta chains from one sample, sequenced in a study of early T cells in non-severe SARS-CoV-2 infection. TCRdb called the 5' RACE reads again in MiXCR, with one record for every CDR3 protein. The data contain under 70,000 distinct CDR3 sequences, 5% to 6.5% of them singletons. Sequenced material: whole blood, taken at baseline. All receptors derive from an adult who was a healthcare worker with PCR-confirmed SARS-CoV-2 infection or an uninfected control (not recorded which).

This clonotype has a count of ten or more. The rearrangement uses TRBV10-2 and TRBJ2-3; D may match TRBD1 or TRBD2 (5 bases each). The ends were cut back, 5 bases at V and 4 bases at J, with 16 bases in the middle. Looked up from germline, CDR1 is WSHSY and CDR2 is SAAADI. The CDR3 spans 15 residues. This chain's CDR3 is CASSLEGSGADTQYF. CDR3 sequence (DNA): TGCGCCAGCAGTCTAGAGGGGTCGGGTGCAGATACGCAGTATTTT.

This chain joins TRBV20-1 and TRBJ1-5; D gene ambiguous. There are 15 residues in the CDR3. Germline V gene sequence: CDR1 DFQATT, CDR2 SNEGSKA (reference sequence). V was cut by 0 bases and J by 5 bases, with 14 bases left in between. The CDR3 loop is CSARDLADVHQPQHF. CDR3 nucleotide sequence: TGCAGTGCTAGAGATCTGGCAGACGTTCATCAGCCCCAGCATTTT.

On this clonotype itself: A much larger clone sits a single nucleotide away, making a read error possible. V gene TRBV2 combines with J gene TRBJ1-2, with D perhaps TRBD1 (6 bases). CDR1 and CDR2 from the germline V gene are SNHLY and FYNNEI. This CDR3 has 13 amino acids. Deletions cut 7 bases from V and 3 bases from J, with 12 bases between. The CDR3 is CASTPGAHYGYTF. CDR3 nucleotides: TGTGCCAGCACCCCGGGGGCCCACTATGGCTACACCTTC.

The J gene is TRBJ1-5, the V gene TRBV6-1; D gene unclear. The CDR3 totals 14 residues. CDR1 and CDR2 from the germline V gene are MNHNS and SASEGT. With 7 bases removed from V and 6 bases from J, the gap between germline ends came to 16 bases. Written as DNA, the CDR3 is TGTGCCAGCAATCAGCGCCAAACAATTCAGCCCCAGCATTTT. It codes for CASNQRQTIQPQHF.

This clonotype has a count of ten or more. CDR3 sequence reads: CASMPGSPQGYEQYF. DNA of the CDR3: TGTGCCAGCATGCCCGGAAGCCCTCAGGGCTACGAGCAGTACTTC. The genes are TRBV28 and TRBJ2-7; perhaps TRBD1 as D (5 bases). Between the trimmed V and J ends, which lost 7 bases and 3 bases, there was a span of 19 bases. The CDR3 has 15 residues. From germline, CDR1 is MDHEN and CDR2 SYDVKM.

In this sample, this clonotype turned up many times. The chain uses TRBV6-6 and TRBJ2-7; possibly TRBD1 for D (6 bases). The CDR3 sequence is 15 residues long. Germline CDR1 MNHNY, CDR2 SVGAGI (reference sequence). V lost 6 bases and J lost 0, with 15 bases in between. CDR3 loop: CASSNWQGSSYEQYF. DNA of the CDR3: TGTGCCAGCAGCAACTGGCAGGGGAGCTCCTACGAGCAGTACTTC.

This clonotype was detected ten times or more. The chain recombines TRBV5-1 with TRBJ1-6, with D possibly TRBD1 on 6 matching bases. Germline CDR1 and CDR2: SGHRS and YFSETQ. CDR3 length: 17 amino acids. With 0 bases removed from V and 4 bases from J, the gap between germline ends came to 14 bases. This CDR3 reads CASSLGTAGDYNSPLHF. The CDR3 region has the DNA TGCGCCAGCAGCTTGGGGACAGCGGGCGATTATAATTCACCCCTCCACTTT.

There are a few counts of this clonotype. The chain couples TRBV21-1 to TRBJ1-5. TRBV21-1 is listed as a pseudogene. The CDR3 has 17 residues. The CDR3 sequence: CASSKRSQGGPGQPQHF. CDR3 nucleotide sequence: TGTGCCAGCAGCAAAAGGTCCCAGGGAGGGCCAGGTCAGCCCCAGCATTTT.

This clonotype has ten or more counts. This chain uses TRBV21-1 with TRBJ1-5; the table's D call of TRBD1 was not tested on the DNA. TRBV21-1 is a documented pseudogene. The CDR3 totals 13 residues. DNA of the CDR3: TGTGCCAGCAGCCTGGGACAGACCCAGCCCCAGCATTTT. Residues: CASSLGQTQPQHF.

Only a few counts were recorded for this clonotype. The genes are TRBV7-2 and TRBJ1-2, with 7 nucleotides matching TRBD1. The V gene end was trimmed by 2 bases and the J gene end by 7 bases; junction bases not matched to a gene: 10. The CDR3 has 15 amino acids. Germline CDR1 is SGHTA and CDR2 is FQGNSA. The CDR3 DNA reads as TGTGCCAGCAGCTTATTTTACAGGGGAGAGTCTGGCTACACCTTC. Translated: CASSLFYRGESGYTF.

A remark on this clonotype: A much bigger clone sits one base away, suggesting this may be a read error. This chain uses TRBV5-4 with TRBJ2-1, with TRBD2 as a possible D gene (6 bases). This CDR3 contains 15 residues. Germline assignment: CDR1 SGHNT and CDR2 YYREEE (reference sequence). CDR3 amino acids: CVSSFGGATYNEQFF. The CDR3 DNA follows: TGTGTCAGCAGCTTTGGCGGGGCTACCTACAATGAGCAGTTCTTC. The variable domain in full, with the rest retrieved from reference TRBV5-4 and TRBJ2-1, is ETGVTQSPTHLIKTRGQQVTLRCSSQSGHNTVSWYQQALGQGPQFIFQYYREEENGRGNFPPRFSGLQFPNYSSELNVNALELDDSALYLCVSSFGGATYNEQFFGPGTRLTVL.